The 12 T cell receptor beta chains below were found in one sample sequenced in a study of T cells in Graves' hyperthyroidism and ophthalmopathy. Amplified TCR beta CDR3 regions derived from RNA transcripts. With the HTBI primer set, the TCR CDR3 went through a first round of RT-PCR. TCRdb reprocessed the multiplex PCR reads via MiXCR and lists one record per CDR3 protein. The sample holds 700,000 or so distinct CDR3 sequences, roughly 15% seen once. Specimen: blood. The receptor set was obtained from a man between 18 and 35 years old with Graves' hyperthyroidism.

V gene TRBV18 combines with J gene TRBJ2-3; 7 positions match TRBD2. The CDR3 is 14 residues long. CDR1 is KGHSH, CDR2 LQKENI, per germline. With 3 bases clipped from V and 8 bases from J, the junction kept 8 bases outside the gene matches. The CDR3 DNA reads as TGTGCCAGCTCACCCGGTGCCGGGGGGAGTACGCAGTATTTT. It is translated as CASSPGAGGSTQYF.

This clonotype was seen more than once but under ten times. The J gene is TRBJ2-2, the V gene TRBV28; D uncertain. V was shortened by 7 bases and J by 6 bases, with 6 bases between the two germline ends. The CDR3 runs 11 residues. Germline-derived CDR1 and CDR2 are MDHEN and SYDVKM. CDR3 nucleotide sequence: TGTGCCAGCACCCGGGCCGGGGAGCTGTTTTTT. It codes for CASTRAGELFF.

This sequence joins TRBV20-1 and TRBJ2-1; 12 nucleotides agree with TRBD2. The CDR3 extends over 14 amino acids. Germline CDR1 is DFQATT and CDR2 is SNEGSKA (reference sequence). V dropped 1 base and J dropped 13; count of bases not matched to a gene: 8. For the CDR3, the DNA is TGCAGTGCTAGAGGCCGGCTAGCGGGAGGGTCTCAGTTCTTC. Residues: CSARGRLAGGSQFF.

This chain uses TRBV30 with TRBJ2-5; 11 positions agree with TRBD2. Germline assignment: CDR1 GTSNPN and CDR2 SVGIG (reference sequence). With 1 base clipped from V and 7 bases from J, the junction kept 5 bases outside the gene matches. This CDR3 region has 14 residues. The DNA of the CDR3 is TGTGCCTGGAGTGCACTAGCGGGAGATGTGACCCAGTACTTC. It codes for CAWSALAGDVTQYF.

The gene calls are TRBV28 and TRBJ2-5, with 11 bases that match TRBD1. The length of the CDR3 is 15 residues. Germline assignment: CDR1 MDHEN and CDR2 SYDVKM. The V segment lost 10 bases and the J segment 4 bases; nucleotides outside the gene matches: 11. The CDR3 loop reads CAITLDRGLGETQYF. The CDR3 DNA reads TGTGCCATCACCCTGGACAGGGGGCTTGGAGAGACCCAGTACTTC.

This clonotype was picked up many times. This chain links TRBV30 with TRBJ2-1, with 8 positions matching TRBD2. Trimming at V came to 8 bases and at J to 6 bases, leaving 9 bases not matched to a gene. This CDR3 comprises 13 residues. Germline V gene sequence: CDR1 GTSNPN, CDR2 SVGIG (reference sequence). The CDR3 nucleotides are TGTGCCCCCGTCACGGGAGGGCCCAATGAGCAGTTCTTC. Translated, it gives CAPVTGGPNEQFF.

This clonotype showed up many times. The V call is TRBV5-1, the J call TRBJ1-6; 7 nucleotides match TRBD1. CDR1 is SGHRS and CDR2 is YFSETQ in the germline V gene. The V and J ends lost 5 bases and 8 bases, in that order; junction bases with no gene match: 13. The CDR3 loop spans 16 amino acids. The CDR3 region has the DNA TGCGCCAGCAGGATGGACAGGCCAAGCGGGCATTCACCCCTCCACTTT. Translated, it gives CASRMDRPSGHSPLHF. Based on the CDR3 plus reference TRBV5-1 and TRBJ1-6, the full variable domain is KAGVTQTPRYLIKTRGQQVTLSCSPISGHRSVSWYQQTPGQGLQFLFEYFSETQRNKGNFPGRFSGRQFSNSRSEMNVSTLELGDSALYLCASRMDRPSGHSPLHFGNGTRLTVT.

This clonotype was seen only a few times. This chain links TRBV12-3 or TRBV12-4 with TRBJ1-1; 11 bases fit TRBD1. V shed 6 bases and J 4 bases; nucleotides not matched to a gene: 4. This CDR3 comprises 14 residues. The CDR3 reads CASRDRGLGTEAFF. CDR3 coding DNA: TGTGCCAGCAGGGACAGGGGGCTCGGCACTGAAGCTTTCTTT.

The V and J genes are TRBV29-1 and TRBJ1-4, with 7 bases lining up with TRBD1. The CDR3 runs to 14 residues. Germline CDR1 is SQVTM and CDR2 is ANQGSEA. Here the CDR3 reads CSIQTGIHDEKLFF. The CDR3 bases are TGCAGTATACAGACAGGGATCCACGATGAAAAACTGTTTTTT.

This clonotype was found many times. The CDR3 here is CASSLPGQGYEQYF. The CDR3 region has the DNA TGTGCCAGCTCCCTCCCGGGGCAGGGCTACGAGCAGTACTTC. The gene calls are TRBV28 and TRBJ2-7, with D possibly called TRBD1 or TRBD2 (5 bases each). Trimming took off 8 bases at V and 3 bases at J, with 17 bases between the two ends. CDR1 is MDHEN and CDR2 is SYDVKM in the germline V gene. The CDR3 runs 14 residues.

This clonotype was seen ten or more times. This rearrangement joins TRBV12-3 or TRBV12-4 to TRBJ2-3; D is uncertain. The V gene lost 7 bases and the J gene lost 2 bases, with 13 bases spanning the gap. The CDR3 has 14 residues. CDR3 DNA sequence: TGTGCCAGCACCTCCGGACCTCCCACAGATACGCAGTATTTT. This sequence encodes CASTSGPPTDTQYF.

This clonotype was seen ten or more times. J is TRBJ2-3 and V is TRBV15, with 9 bases that match TRBD2. Germline CDR1 reads LNHNV; CDR2 reads YYDKDF (reference sequence). The V segment lost 1 base and the J segment 2 bases; nucleotides outside the gene matches: 4. The CDR3 is 16 residues long. CDR3 nucleotide sequence: TGTGCCACCAGCAGAGGGACTAGCGATCCCACAGATACGCAGTATTTT. This encodes CATSRGTSDPTDTQYF. Full variable domain (missing parts from reference TRBV15 and TRBJ2-3): DAMVIQNPRYQVTQFGKPVTLSCSQTLNHNVMYWYQQKSSQAPKLLFHYYDKDFNNEADTPDNFQSRRPNTSFCFLDIRSPGLGDTAMYLCATSRGTSDPTDTQYFGPGTRLTVL.